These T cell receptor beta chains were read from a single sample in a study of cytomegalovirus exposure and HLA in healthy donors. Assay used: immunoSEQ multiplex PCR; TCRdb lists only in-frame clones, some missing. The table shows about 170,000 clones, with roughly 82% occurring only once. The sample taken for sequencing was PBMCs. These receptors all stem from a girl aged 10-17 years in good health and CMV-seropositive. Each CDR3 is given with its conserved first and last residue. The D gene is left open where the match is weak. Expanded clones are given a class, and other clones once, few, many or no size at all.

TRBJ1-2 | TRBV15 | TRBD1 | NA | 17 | CATSSRQGAALNYGYTF | TGTGCCACCAGCAGTAGACAGGGGGCGGCTCTTAACTATGGCTACACCTTC
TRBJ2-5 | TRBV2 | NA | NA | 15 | CASSSRGGRSETQYF | TGTGCCAGCAGTTCGAGGGGGGGGCGCTCGGAGACCCAGTACTTC
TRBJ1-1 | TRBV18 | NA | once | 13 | CASSSNVVAEAFF | TGTGCCAGCTCAAGCAACGTTGTCGCTGAAGCTTTCTTT
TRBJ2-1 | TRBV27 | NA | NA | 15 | CASSSSALGGNEQFF | TGTGCCAGCAGCTCTAGCGCCCTCGGGGGCAATGAGCAGTTCTTC
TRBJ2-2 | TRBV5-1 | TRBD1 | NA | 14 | CASSMTGYSGELFF | TGCGCCAGCAGCATGACAGGGTACTCCGGGGAGCTGTTTTTT
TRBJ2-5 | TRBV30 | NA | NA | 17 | CAWSVPPSWGVWETQYF | TGTGCCTGGAGTGTACCCCCTTCGTGGGGAGTGTGGGAGACCCAGTACTTC
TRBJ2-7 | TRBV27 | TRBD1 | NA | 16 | CASSLSGTARSYEQYF | TGTGCCAGCAGTTTATCCGGGACAGCCAGGTCCTACGAGCAGTACTTC
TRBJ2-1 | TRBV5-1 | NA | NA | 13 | CASSLVPRNEQFF | TGCGCCAGCAGCTTGGTACCCAGGAATGAGCAGTTCTTC
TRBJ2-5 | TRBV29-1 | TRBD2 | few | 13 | CSVVAGGVGTQYF | TGCAGCGTCGTAGCGGGGGGAGTGGGGACCCAGTACTTC
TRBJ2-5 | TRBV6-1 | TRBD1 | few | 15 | CASSEATGTQETQYF | TGTGCCAGCAGTGAAGCGACAGGGACCCAAGAGACCCAGTACTTC
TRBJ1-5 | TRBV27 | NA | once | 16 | CASSREGTRGNQPQHF | TGTGCCAGCAGCCGTGAGGGGACACGCGGCAATCAGCCCCAGCATTTT